This passage covers 26 T cell receptor beta chains from one sample sequenced in a study of multiple sclerosis patients with progressive multifocal leukoencephalopathy. Repertoires were generated with immunoSEQ multiplex PCR, while TCRdb's copy carries only in-frame clones and drops some. The sample yields 25,000 to 35,000 clones, nearly 95% seen once. Time point: before natalizumab initiation. Sample: PBMCs. The source of these receptors is a man aged 25 to 45 with multiple sclerosis.

The gene calls are TRBV4-1 and TRBJ2-7; tentatively, D is TRBD2 (5 bases). The CDR3 is 15 amino acids. Germline V CDR1 and CDR2: MGHRA, YSYEKL. Trimming cost V 0 bases and J 2 bases, with 11 bases left between them. The DNA of the CDR3 is TGCGCCAGCAGCCAAGAACCCGCGGGCACCTACGAGCAGTACTTC. Its protein product is CASSQEPAGTYEQYF.

This chain connects TRBV11-3 to TRBJ1-6, with 7 bases identical to TRBD1. The CDR3 sequence is 15 residues long. Losses at the gene ends were 5 bases for V and 7 bases for J; bases not matched to a gene: 8. Germline V CDR1 and CDR2: SGHNT, YENEEA. The CDR3 sequence: CASSGRDSRNSPLHF. The CDR3 DNA is TGTGCCAGCAGCGGGCGGGACAGCAGAAATTCACCCCTCCACTTT.

V gene TRBV19 combines with J gene TRBJ1-4; D not certain. V gave up 5 bases and J gave up 6 bases, with 4 bases separating them. Germline V CDR1 and CDR2: LNHDA, SQIVND (reference sequence). CDR3 size: 11 residues. Here the CDR3 reads CASSQDEKLFF. In DNA, the CDR3 is TGTGCCAGTAGTCAGGATGAAAAACTGTTTTTT.

The rearrangement links TRBV19 to TRBJ2-7; the D is unclear. Trimming pared 4 bases from V and 6 bases from J, leaving 10 bases between. The CDR3 extends over 12 amino acids. Germline loops: CDR1 LNHDA, CDR2 SQIVND (reference sequence). CDR3 protein: CASSTGVGEQYV. DNA of the CDR3: TGTGCCAGTAGTACAGGAGTTGGCGAGCAGTACGTC.

The rearrangement links TRBV27 to TRBJ1-5; D gene ambiguous. CDR1 MNHEY and CDR2 SMNVEV come from the germline V gene (reference sequence). Trimming left V 3 bases short and J 9 bases short, with 18 bases between. The CDR3 extends over 15 amino acids. The CDR3 DNA sequence: TGTGCCAGCAGTTTCCTTGGACGTGGAGCGGGGCCCCAGCATTTT. It encodes CASSFLGRGAGPQHF.

This chain joins TRBV27 and TRBJ1-3, with a possible D match to TRBD1 (5 bases). In germline, CDR1 is MNHEY, CDR2 SMNVEV (reference sequence). The CDR3 is 15 residues long. Trimming took 5 bases from V and 4 from J, leaving 15 bases between them. The CDR3 spells CASSLRLGGGNTIYF. The CDR3 nucleotides read TGTGCCAGCAGTCTCCGGTTGGGGGGAGGAAACACCATATATTTT.

The table lists this clone with a count of one. This rearrangement joins TRBV9 to TRBJ2-2, with 7 bases lining up with TRBD1. V lost 1 base, J lost 5 bases, and 5 bases stayed unmatched. The germline V gene has CDR1 SGDLS and CDR2 YYNGEE. The CDR3 has 15 residues. DNA for the CDR3: TGTGCCAGCAGCGTAACAGGGGATGGAACCGGGGAGCTGTTTTTT. Protein product: CASSVTGDGTGELFF.

The chain links TRBV27 to TRBJ2-3; D is ambiguous. This CDR3 spans 13 amino acids. The V gene lost 3 bases and the J gene lost 3 bases, with 7 bases spanning the gap. CDR1 MNHEY and CDR2 SMNVEV come from the germline V gene (reference sequence). CDR3 region: CASSFARTDTQYF. For the CDR3, the DNA is TGTGCCAGCAGTTTTGCCAGGACAGATACGCAGTATTTT.

A word on this clone: No conserved phenylalanine or tryptophan ends this CDR3, so it is likely a read error. It is unclear where the CDR3 begins or ends on the DNA, so no DNA is shown, and the CDR3 is as TCRdb lists it. Other DNA variants within this sample encode the same CDR3. The CDR3: CASSKALKTRGGSV. The rearrangement joins TRBV21-1 to TRBJ1-2. TRBV21-1 is deemed a pseudogene. The CDR3 contains 14 residues when both ends are counted.

The V gene is TRBV29-1, the J gene TRBJ2-3; 11 bases match TRBD1. The CDR3 spans 16 residues. Trimming at V came to 3 bases and at J to 11 bases, leaving 16 bases not matched to a gene. The germline CDR1 and CDR2 sequences are SQVTM and ANQGSEA. The CDR3 is CSVDWGGGTGGKLQYF. In DNA form, the CDR3 reads TGCAGCGTTGACTGGGGAGGTGGGACAGGGGGAAAACTGCAGTATTTT.

The chain is built from TRBV7-6 and TRBJ2-1; the D is unclear. The germline gives CDR1 SGHVS, CDR2 FNYEAQ. The CDR3 is 12 residues long. V lost 0 bases to trimming and J lost 6 bases, with 3 bases between them. In DNA, the CDR3 is TGTGCCAGCAGCTTAGCGATCAATGAGCAGTTCTTC. It yields the protein CASSLAINEQFF.

The V and J genes are TRBV19 and TRBJ2-1, with 12 bases that match TRBD2. CDR1 LNHDA and CDR2 SQIVND come from the germline V gene (reference sequence). Trimming at V came to 1 base and at J to 3 bases, leaving 4 bases not matched to a gene. The length of the CDR3 is 17 residues. The CDR3 DNA sequence: TGTGCCAGTAGTATAGGGACTAGCGGGATTGGCTACAATGAGCAGTTCTTC. It yields the protein CASSIGTSGIGYNEQFF.

As concerns this clone: Additional DNA sequences in this sample encode the identical CDR3. The chain uses TRBV5-1 and TRBJ2-2; either TRBD1 or TRBD2 may fit D (6 bases each). CDR3 size: 14 residues. Germline assignment: CDR1 SGHRS and CDR2 YFSETQ. Trimming took 4 bases from V and 8 from J, leaving 15 bases between them. This CDR3 is CASSRTGGEGELFF. The CDR3 DNA reads TGCGCCAGCAGCAGGACCGGGGGCGAGGGGGAGCTGTTTTTT.

The rearrangement uses TRBV2 and TRBJ2-1; weak D call: TRBD2 (6 bases). The length of the CDR3 is 15 residues. V shed 3 bases and J shed 8 bases, with 17 bases lying between them. Germline V CDR1 and CDR2: SNHLY, FYNNEI. CDR3 residues: CASSDRLEKLHEQFF. DNA of the CDR3: TGTGCCAGCAGTGATAGACTAGAAAAACTTCATGAGCAGTTCTTC.

V and J are TRBV11-2 and TRBJ1-1, with 8 nucleotides matching TRBD1. V lost 4 bases to trimming and J lost 4 bases; unmatched junction nucleotides: 5. Germline V CDR1 and CDR2: SGHAT, FQNNGV. The CDR3 contains 14 residues. As DNA, the CDR3 is TGTGCCAGCAGCTCCAGACAGGGGTCCACTGAAGCTTTCTTT. It codes for CASSSRQGSTEAFF.

The rearrangement joins TRBV4-1 to TRBJ2-2; D may be TRBD1 (6 bases). Germline V CDR1 and CDR2: MGHRA, YSYEKL. The CDR3 contains 14 residues. The V and J ends lost 1 base and 16 bases respectively, with 19 bases between them. The CDR3 region is CASSQGVGAAREFF. The CDR3 nucleotides read TGCGCCAGCAGCCAAGGAGTGGGGGCAGCGAGGGAGTTTTTT.

The chain employs TRBV19 and TRBJ2-3; D remains unclear. Per germline, CDR1 LNHDA and CDR2 SQIVND (reference sequence). Trimming pared 7 bases from V and 0 bases from J, leaving 14 bases between. This CDR3 contains 15 residues. CDR3 sequence (DNA): TGTGCCAGTACCATTGCCCGGCGGAGCACAGATACGCAGTATTTT. Translation gives CASTIARRSTDTQYF.

The chain recombines TRBV15 with TRBJ2-3, with a tentative D call TRBD2 (5 bases). Deletions cut 3 bases from V and 1 base from J, with 11 bases between. The germline V gene has CDR1 LNHNV and CDR2 YYDKDF (reference sequence). The CDR3 covers 15 residues. The CDR3 here is CATSSRAGRTDTQYF. The DNA of the CDR3 is TGTGCCACCAGCAGTCGGGCGGGCCGCACAGATACGCAGTATTTT.

The chain is built from TRBV6-5 and TRBJ2-7; 10 bases are shared with TRBD1. Trimming took 5 bases from V and 4 from J; bases not matched to a gene: 5. Germline loops: CDR1 MNHEY, CDR2 SVGAGI. This CDR3 comprises 14 residues. CDR3 residues: CASSPGTGVYEQYV. CDR3 coding DNA: TGTGCCAGCAGTCCCGGGACAGGGGTGTACGAGCAGTACGTC.

This clone was recorded once. The chain joins TRBV30 to TRBJ1-1; D remains ambiguous. Per the germline V gene, CDR1 is GTSNPN and CDR2 is SVGIG (reference sequence). The V gene lost 4 bases and the J gene lost 4 bases, with 10 bases spanning the gap. The length of the CDR3 is 12 residues. This chain's CDR3 is CAWKNTGTEAFF. DNA of the CDR3: TGTGCCTGGAAAAACACGGGCACTGAAGCTTTCTTT.

This rearrangement joins TRBV29-1 to TRBJ1-4; D not certain. V was trimmed by 1 base and J by 1 base, leaving 7 bases between them. Germline CDR1 is SQVTM and CDR2 is ANQGSEA. The CDR3 is 14 residues long. The CDR3 nucleotides are TGCAGCGTTGAAGGCAGAGGAACTAATGAAAAACTGTTTTTT. Its translation is CSVEGRGTNEKLFF.

The V gene is TRBV10-3, the J gene TRBJ2-3; a possible D gene is TRBD2 (5 bases). This CDR3 is 16 amino acids long. With 2 bases removed from V and 0 bases from J, the gap between germline ends came to 12 bases. Per the germline V gene, CDR1 is ENHRY and CDR2 is SYGVKD. The CDR3 DNA reads as TGTGCCATCAGTGAGGCGGTAGCGACTAGCACAGATACGCAGTATTTT. This gives the protein CAISEAVATSTDTQYF.

The chain uses TRBV7-2 and TRBJ2-5; no clear D. Trimming pared 5 bases from V and 5 bases from J, leaving 15 bases between. In germline, CDR1 is SGHTA, CDR2 FQGNSA. The CDR3 length is 14 residues. CDR3 region: CASSRNKGAETQYF. In nucleotides, the CDR3 is TGTGCCAGCAGCCGGAATAAGGGCGCCGAGACCCAGTACTTC.

The rearrangement links TRBV6-6 to TRBJ1-1; D is perhaps TRBD1 (5 bases). Germline V gene sequence: CDR1 MNHNY, CDR2 SVGAGI (reference sequence). This CDR3 contains 13 residues. The DNA of the CDR3 is TGTGGCCTCAGTGGGGGGAAGAACACTGAAGCTTTCTTT. Translating it yields CGLSGGKNTEAFF.

This chain connects TRBV2 to TRBJ2-1, with D hard to call. The CDR3 covers 17 residues. V was cut by 1 base and J by 8 bases, with 21 bases left in between. Looked up from germline, CDR1 is SNHLY and CDR2 is FYNNEI. The CDR3 spells CASSEGALPKSRYEQFF. CDR3 DNA sequence: TGTGCCAGCAGTGAAGGGGCACTCCCGAAATCGAGGTATGAGCAGTTCTTC.

The genes are TRBV7-2 and TRBJ1-5, with TRBD1 matching 8 bases. Per germline, CDR1 SGHTA and CDR2 FQGNSA. Unmatched junction bases numbered 10, after V lost 6 bases and J lost 6 bases. The CDR3 spans 15 residues. CDR3 loop: CASSLTSTGAQPQHF. The CDR3 bases are TGTGCCAGCAGTTTGACCTCGACAGGGGCTCAGCCCCAGCATTTT. The whole variable domain, filled in from reference TRBV7-2 and TRBJ1-5, reads GAGVSQSPSNKVTEKGKDVELRCDPISGHTALYWYRQSLGQGLEFLIYFQGNSAPDKSGLPSDRFSAERTGGSVSTLTIQRTQQEDSAVYLCASSLTSTGAQPQHFGDGTRLSIL.